These 9 T cell receptor beta chains were all obtained from the same sample, sequenced in a study of early T cells in non-severe SARS-CoV-2 infection. Each CDR3 protein is one row after TCRdb ran MiXCR on the 5' RACE reads. The sample has some 88,000 distinct CDR3 sequences, roughly 17% seen once. Sequences were derived from whole blood, sampled at baseline. The receptor set was obtained from an adult who was a healthcare worker with PCR-confirmed SARS-CoV-2 infection or an uninfected control (not recorded which).

V is TRBV15 and J is TRBJ2-6; D call uncertain. Trimming stripped 5 bases from V and 4 bases from J, with 15 bases between. This CDR3 is built from 16 residues. Germline-derived CDR1 and CDR2 are LNHNV and YYDKDF (reference sequence). DNA of the CDR3: TGTGCCACCAGCGGGCGCTGGGTCTCCGGGGCCAACGTCCTGACTTTC. Its translation is CATSGRWVSGANVLTF.

The V gene is TRBV5-1, the J gene TRBJ1-1, with D unresolved. V was trimmed by 4 bases and J by 4 bases, leaving 8 bases between them. Germline CDR1 SGHRS, CDR2 YFSETQ. The CDR3 covers 12 residues. This CDR3 reads CASSRPSTEAFF. CDR3 in DNA: TGCGCCAGCAGCAGACCAAGCACTGAAGCTTTCTTT.

The table lists this clonotype with a few counts. This chain connects TRBV6-5 to TRBJ2-7; D is perhaps TRBD2 (6 bases). Deletions cut 6 bases from V and 2 bases from J, with 17 bases between. Per germline, CDR1 MNHEY and CDR2 SVGAGI. The CDR3 has 15 residues. The DNA of the CDR3 is TGTGCCAGCAGCCGTCACCGGGACTCCCCCTACGAGCAGTACTTC. This gives the protein CASSRHRDSPYEQYF.

This clonotype came up a few times. V is TRBV11-2 and J is TRBJ2-5; the D is unclear. V shed 2 bases and J shed 2 bases, with 9 bases lying between them. The CDR3 is made up of 14 amino acids. Germline V gene lookup returns CDR1 SGHAT and CDR2 FQNNGV. CDR3 region: CASSLMAYQETQYF. DNA for the CDR3: TGTGCCAGCAGCTTAATGGCCTATCAAGAGACCCAGTACTTC.

The chain couples TRBV6-5 to TRBJ2-7; 8 nucleotides match TRBD1. Germline V gene sequence: CDR1 MNHEY, CDR2 SVGAGI. CDR3 length: 14 amino acids. The V gene end was trimmed by 6 bases and the J gene end by 5 bases; junction bases not matched to a gene: 9. CDR3 sequence (DNA): TGTGCCAGCAGAACCGGGACAGGACCCCACGAGCAGTACTTC. It is translated as CASRTGTGPHEQYF.

The V gene is TRBV19, the J gene TRBJ2-5; either TRBD1 or TRBD2 may fit D (5 bases each). Germline CDR1 reads LNHDA; CDR2 reads SQIVND (reference sequence). The V end was cut by 6 bases, the J end by 2 bases, with 10 bases between. The CDR3 is 13 residues long. CDR3 residues: CASSERTQETQYF. The CDR3, as DNA: TGTGCCAGTAGCGAGCGGACACAAGAGACCCAGTACTTC.

This clonotype came up a few times. The V and J genes are TRBV10-3 and TRBJ2-7; 8 nucleotides agree with TRBD1. V trimming: 8 bases; J trimming: 2 bases; junction bases outside the gene matches: 8. The CDR3 consists of 14 residues. The germline V gene has CDR1 ENHRY and CDR2 SYGVKD. In DNA form, the CDR3 reads TGTGCCATCGCCGGACAGGGAGGTCCCTACGAGCAGTACTTC. Its protein is CAIAGQGGPYEQYF.

The V gene is TRBV11-3, the J gene TRBJ2-3, with D possibly being TRBD1 (5 bases). The V end lost 5 bases, the J end lost 2 bases, and 8 bases lay between the germline ends. CDR1 is SGHNT, CDR2 YENEEA, per germline. The CDR3 has 13 amino acids. CDR3 sequence: CASSPTATDTQYF. The CDR3 bases are TGTGCCAGCAGCCCGACAGCCACAGATACGCAGTATTTT.

This clonotype was found many times. V usage is TRBV19 and J usage is TRBJ2-1; 7 nucleotides match TRBD2. The CDR3 contains 14 residues. Germline V gene sequence: CDR1 LNHDA, CDR2 SQIVND (reference sequence). V gave up 4 bases and J gave up 5 bases; unmatched junction bases: 5. The CDR3 loop reads CASSTRGGDNEQFF. The CDR3 DNA reads as TGTGCCAGTAGTACTCGCGGGGGTGACAATGAGCAGTTCTTC.